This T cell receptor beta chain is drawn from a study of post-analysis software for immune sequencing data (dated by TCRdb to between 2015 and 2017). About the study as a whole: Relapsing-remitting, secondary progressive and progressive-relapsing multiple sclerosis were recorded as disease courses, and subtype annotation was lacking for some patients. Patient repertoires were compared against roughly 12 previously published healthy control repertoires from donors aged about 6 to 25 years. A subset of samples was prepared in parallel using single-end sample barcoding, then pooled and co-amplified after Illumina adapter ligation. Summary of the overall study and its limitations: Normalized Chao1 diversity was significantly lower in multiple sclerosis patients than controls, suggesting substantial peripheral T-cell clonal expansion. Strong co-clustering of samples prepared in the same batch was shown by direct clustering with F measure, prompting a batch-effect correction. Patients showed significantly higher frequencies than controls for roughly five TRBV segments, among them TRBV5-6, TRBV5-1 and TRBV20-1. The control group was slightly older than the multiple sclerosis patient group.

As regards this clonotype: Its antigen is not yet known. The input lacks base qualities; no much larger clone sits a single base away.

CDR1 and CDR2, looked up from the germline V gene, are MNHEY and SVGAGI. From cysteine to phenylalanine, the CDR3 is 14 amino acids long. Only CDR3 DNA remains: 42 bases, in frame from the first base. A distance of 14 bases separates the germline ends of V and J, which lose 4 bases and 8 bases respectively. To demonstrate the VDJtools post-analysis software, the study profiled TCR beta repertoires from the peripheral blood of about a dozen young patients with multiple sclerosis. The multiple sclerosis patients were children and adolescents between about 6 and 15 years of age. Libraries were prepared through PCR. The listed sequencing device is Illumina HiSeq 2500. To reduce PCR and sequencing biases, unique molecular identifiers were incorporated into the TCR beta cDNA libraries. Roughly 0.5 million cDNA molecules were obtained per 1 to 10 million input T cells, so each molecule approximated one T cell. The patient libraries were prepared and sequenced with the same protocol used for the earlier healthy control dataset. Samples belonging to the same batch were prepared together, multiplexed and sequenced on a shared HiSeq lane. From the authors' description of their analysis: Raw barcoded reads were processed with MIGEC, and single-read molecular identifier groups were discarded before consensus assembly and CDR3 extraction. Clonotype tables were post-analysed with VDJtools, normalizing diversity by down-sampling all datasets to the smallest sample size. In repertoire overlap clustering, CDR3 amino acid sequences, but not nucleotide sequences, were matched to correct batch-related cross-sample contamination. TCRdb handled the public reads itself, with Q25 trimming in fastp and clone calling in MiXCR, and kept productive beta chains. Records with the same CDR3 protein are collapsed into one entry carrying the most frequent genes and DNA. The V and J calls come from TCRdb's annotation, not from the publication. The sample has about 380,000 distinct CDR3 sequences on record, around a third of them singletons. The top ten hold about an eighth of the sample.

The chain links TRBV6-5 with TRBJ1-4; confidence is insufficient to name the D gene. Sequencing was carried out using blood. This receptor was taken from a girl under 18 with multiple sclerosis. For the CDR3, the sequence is CASSSGIEAEKLFF. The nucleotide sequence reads TGTGCCAGCAGTTCCGGGATTGAGGCGGAAAAACTGTTTTTT.